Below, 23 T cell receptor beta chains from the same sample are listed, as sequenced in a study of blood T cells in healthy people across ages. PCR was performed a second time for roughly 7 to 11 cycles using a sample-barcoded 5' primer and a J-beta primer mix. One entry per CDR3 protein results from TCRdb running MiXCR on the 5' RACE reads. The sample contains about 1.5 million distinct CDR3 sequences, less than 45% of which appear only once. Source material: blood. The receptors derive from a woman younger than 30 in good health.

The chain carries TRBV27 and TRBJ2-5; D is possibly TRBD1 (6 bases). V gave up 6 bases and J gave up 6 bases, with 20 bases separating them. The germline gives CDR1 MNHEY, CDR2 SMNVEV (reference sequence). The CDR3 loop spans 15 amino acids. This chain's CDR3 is CASSQTIAGVKTQYF. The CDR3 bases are TGTGCCAGCAGCCAAACCATTGCAGGGGTGAAGACCCAGTACTTC.

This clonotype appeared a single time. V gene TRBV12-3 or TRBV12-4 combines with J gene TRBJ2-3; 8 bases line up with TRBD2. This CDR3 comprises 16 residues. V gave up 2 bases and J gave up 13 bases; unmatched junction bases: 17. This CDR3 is CASSLLAGTSADMEYF. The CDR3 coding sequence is TGTGCCAGCAGTTTACTAGCGGGTACTAGCGCAGATATGGAGTATTTT.

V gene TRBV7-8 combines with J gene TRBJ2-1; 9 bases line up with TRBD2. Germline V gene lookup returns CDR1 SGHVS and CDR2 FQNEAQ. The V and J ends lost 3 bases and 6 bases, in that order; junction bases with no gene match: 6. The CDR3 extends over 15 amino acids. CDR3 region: CASSFPSRGGNEQFF. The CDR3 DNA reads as TGTGCCAGCAGCTTCCCCTCGCGGGGGGGCAATGAGCAGTTCTTC.

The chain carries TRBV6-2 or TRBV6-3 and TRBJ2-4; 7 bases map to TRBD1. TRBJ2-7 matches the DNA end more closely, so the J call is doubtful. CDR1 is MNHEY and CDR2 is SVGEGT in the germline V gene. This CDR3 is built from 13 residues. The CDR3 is CASGVGTVYEQYF. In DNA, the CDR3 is TGTGCCAGCGGCGTAGGGACAGTCTACGAGCAGTACTTC.

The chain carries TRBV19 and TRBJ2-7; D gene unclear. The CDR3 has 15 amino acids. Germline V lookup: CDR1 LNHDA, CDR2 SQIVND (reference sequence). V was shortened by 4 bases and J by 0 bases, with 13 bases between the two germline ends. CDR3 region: CASSTYSWSSYEQYF. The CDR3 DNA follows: TGTGCCAGTAGTACCTATAGCTGGAGCTCCTACGAGCAGTACTTC.

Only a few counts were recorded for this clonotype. As DNA, the CDR3 is TGCAGTGCTAGAAGTGGGGCAGCTAACACTGAAGCTTTCTTT. Translating it yields CSARSGAANTEAFF. This chain connects TRBV20-1 to TRBJ1-1; D may be TRBD1 (5 bases). CDR1 DFQATT and CDR2 SNEGSKA come from the germline V gene (reference sequence). The V gene lost 2 bases and the J gene lost 2 bases, with 12 bases spanning the gap. This CDR3 comprises 14 residues.

The CDR3 coding sequence is TGTGCCAGCAGTTTCGACAGGAACTCTGGAAACACCATATATTTT. Translated, it gives CASSFDRNSGNTIYF. The chain links TRBV12-3 or TRBV12-4 to TRBJ1-3; D perhaps matches TRBD1 (6 bases). Trimming took off 3 bases at V and 0 bases at J, with 9 bases between the two ends. The CDR3 runs to 15 residues.

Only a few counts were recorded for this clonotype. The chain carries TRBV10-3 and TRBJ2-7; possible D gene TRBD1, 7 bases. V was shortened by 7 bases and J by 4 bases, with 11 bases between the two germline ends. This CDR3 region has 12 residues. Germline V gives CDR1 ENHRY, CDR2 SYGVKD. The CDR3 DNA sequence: TGTGCCATCACCCAGGGGGGATACGAGCAGTACTTC. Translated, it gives CAITQGGYEQYF.

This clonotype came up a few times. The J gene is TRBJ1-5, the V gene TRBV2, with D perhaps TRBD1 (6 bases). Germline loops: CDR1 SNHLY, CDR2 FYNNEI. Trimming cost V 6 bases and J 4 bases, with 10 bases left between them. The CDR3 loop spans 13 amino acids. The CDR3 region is CASRNRENQPQHF. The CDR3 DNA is TGTGCCAGCAGGAACAGGGAGAATCAGCCCCAGCATTTT.

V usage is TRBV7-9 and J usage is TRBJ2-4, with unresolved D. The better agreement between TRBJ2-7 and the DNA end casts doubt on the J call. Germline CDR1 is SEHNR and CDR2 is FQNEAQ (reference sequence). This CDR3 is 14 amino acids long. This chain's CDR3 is CASSSGPTVGEQYF. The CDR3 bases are TGTGCCAGCAGCTCCGGCCCCACCGTTGGCGAGCAGTACTTC.

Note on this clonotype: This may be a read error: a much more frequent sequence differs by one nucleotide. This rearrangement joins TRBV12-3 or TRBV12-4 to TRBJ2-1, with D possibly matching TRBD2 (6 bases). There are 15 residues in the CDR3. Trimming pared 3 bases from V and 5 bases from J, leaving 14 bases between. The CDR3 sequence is CASSFFSSADNEQFF. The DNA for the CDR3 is TGTGCCAGCAGTTTCTTTTCTAGCGCGGACAATGAGCAGTTCTTC.

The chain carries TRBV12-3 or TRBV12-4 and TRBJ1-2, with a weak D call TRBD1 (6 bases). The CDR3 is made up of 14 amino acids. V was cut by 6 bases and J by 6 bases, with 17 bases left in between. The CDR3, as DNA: TGTGCCAGCAGGTATTCCTTGGGGGGCCATGGCTACACCTTC. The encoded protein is CASRYSLGGHGYTF.

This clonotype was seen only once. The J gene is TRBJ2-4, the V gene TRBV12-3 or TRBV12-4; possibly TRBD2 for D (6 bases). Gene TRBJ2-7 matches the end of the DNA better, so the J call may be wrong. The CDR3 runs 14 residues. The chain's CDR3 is CASSLGRRGNEQYF. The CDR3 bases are TGTGCCAGCAGTTTAGGGCGGAGGGGAAACGAGCAGTACTTC.

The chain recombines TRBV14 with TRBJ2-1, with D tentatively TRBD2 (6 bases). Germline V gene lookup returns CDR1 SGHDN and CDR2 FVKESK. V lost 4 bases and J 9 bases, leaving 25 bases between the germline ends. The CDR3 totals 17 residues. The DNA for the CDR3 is TGTGCCAGCAGCCGCCCAGTGCGGGCCTCGGGGGTAGGTGAGCAGTTCTTC. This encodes CASSRPVRASGVGEQFF.

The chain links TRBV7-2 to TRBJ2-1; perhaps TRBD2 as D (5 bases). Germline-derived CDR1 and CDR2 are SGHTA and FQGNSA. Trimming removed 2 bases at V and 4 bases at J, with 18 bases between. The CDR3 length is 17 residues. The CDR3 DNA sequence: TGTGCCAGCAGCTTATTAGGTTCTAGCTCCTCTTACAATGAGCAGTTCTTC. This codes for CASSLLGSSSSYNEQFF.

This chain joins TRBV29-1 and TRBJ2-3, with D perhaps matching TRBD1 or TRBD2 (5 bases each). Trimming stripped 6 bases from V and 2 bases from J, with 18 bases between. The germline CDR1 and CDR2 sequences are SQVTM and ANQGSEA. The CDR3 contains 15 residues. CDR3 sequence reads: CSVRLGASLTDTQYF. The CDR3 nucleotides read TGCAGCGTGCGTCTCGGGGCCTCCCTCACAGATACGCAGTATTTT.

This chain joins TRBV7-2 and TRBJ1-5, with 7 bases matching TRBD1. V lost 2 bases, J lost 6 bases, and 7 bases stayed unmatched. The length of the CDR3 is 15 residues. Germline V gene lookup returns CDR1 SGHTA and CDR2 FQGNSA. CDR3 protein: CASSLHFQGGQPQHF. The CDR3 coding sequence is TGTGCCAGCAGCTTACATTTCCAGGGGGGTCAGCCCCAGCATTTT. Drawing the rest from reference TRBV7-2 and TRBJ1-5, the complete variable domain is GAGVSQSPSNKVTEKGKDVELRCDPISGHTALYWYRQSLGQGLEFLIYFQGNSAPDKSGLPSDRFSAERTGGSVSTLTIQRTQQEDSAVYLCASSLHFQGGQPQHFGDGTRLSIL.

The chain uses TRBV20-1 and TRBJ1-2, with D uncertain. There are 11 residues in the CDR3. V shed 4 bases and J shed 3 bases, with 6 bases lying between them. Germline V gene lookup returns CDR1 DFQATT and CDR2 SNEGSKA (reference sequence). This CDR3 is CSATPYYGYTF. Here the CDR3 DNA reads TGCAGTGCTACGCCGTACTATGGCTACACCTTC.

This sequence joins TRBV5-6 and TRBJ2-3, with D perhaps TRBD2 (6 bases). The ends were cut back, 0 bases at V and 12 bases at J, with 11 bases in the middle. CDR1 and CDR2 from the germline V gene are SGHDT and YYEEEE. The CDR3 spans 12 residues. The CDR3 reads CASSLAGAIQYF. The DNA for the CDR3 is TGTGCCAGCAGCTTGGCGGGAGCAATCCAGTATTTT.

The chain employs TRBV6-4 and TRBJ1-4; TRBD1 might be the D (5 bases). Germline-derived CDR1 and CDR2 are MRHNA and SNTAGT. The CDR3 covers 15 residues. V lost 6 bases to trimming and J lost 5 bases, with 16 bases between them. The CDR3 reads CASSSTGTANEKLFF. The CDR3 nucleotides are TGTGCCAGCAGCTCAACCGGGACGGCAAATGAAAAACTGTTTTTT.

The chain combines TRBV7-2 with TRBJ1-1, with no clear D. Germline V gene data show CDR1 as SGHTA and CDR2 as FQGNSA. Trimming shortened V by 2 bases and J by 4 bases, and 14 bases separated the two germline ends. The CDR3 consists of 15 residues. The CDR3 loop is CASSLMWGLGTEAFF. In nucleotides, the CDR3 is TGTGCCAGCAGCTTAATGTGGGGATTGGGCACTGAAGCTTTCTTT.

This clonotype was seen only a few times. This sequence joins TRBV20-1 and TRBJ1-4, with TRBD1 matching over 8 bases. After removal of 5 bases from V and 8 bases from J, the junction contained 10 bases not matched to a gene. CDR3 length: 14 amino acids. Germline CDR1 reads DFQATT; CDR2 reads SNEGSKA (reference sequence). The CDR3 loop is CSAGGQGAEEKLFF. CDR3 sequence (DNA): TGCAGTGCTGGAGGACAGGGAGCCGAGGAAAAACTGTTTTTT.

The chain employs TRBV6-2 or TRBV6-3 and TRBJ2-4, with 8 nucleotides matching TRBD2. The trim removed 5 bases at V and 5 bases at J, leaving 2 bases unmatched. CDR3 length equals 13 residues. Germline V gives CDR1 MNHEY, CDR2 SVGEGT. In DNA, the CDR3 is TGTGCCAGCAGTGCGGGACTAGAAAACATTCAGTACTTC. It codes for CASSAGLENIQYF.